What follows are 9 T cell receptor beta chains derived from one specimen sequenced in a study of beta chain features in type 1 diabetes. Expressed TCRB transcripts were sequenced because the entire RNA isolate underwent reverse transcription. Profiling relied on immunoSEQ multiplex PCR, and the TCRdb table lists in-frame clones only, not all of them. The repertoire holds 400,000 to 600,000 clones, with roughly 30% as singletons. Sequencing used naive CD4+ T cells from blood. The source is a man between 18 and 35 years old in good health.

The chain couples TRBV30 to TRBJ2-7, with D perhaps matching TRBD1 (6 bases). Germline CDR1 and CDR2: GTSNPN and SVGIG (reference sequence). Trimming took 5 bases from V and 2 from J, leaving 16 bases between them. The CDR3 runs 14 residues. The CDR3 reads CAWGKGVFPYEQYF. The CDR3 DNA reads as TGTGCCTGGGGTAAGGGGGTCTTTCCCTACGAGCAGTACTTC. Together with reference TRBV30 and TRBJ2-7, the CDR3 gives the full variable domain: SQTIHQWPATLVQPVGSPLSLECTVEGTSNPNLYWYRQAAGRGLQLLFYSVGIGQISSEVPQNLSASRPQDRQFILSSKKLLLSDSGFYLCAWGKGVFPYEQYFGPGTRLTVT.

CDR3 sequence (DNA): TGTGCCAGCAGCGCCGGGACAGGGTGGGTGAACACTGAAGCTTTCTTT. Translating it yields CASSAGTGWVNTEAFF. The chain links TRBV5-6 to TRBJ1-1; 9 bases match TRBD1. Germline CDR1 is SGHDT and CDR2 is YYEEEE. V shed 4 bases, J shed 0 bases, and the junction held 7 bases outside the gene matches. The CDR3 consists of 16 residues.

This clone came up a few times. The rearrangement uses TRBV2 and TRBJ1-1; D unclear. Looked up from germline, CDR1 is SNHLY and CDR2 is FYNNEI. With 8 bases removed from V and 5 bases from J, the gap between germline ends came to 18 bases. CDR3 length equals 14 residues. CDR3 region: CASRDEILETEAFF. The CDR3 bases are TGTGCCAGCCGCGATGAGATCCTGGAGACTGAAGCTTTCTTT.

V gene TRBV25-1 combines with J gene TRBJ2-7; D call uncertain. Trimming removed 4 bases at V and 0 bases at J, with 7 bases between. The CDR3 totals 13 residues. CDR1 is MGHDK and CDR2 is SYGVNS in the germline V gene. CDR3 nucleotide sequence: TGTGCCAGCAGTGGCAGGAGCTCCTACGAGCAGTACTTC. Translation: CASSGRSSYEQYF.

About this clone: Within the sample, other DNA sequences also encode this same CDR3. The chain recombines TRBV11-2 with TRBJ2-3; tentatively, D is TRBD2 (6 bases). The length of the CDR3 is 15 residues. CDR1 and CDR2 from the germline V gene are SGHAT and FQNNGV. V gave up 1 base and J gave up 1 base, with 9 bases separating them. CDR3 in amino acids: CASSLGVAGTDTQYF. Here the CDR3 DNA reads TGTGCCAGCAGCTTAGGGGTAGCGGGCACAGATACGCAGTATTTT.

This clone was detected only once. This sequence joins TRBV29-1 and TRBJ2-3; TRBD2 aligns across 10 bases. The CDR3 is 18 amino acids. V lost 4 bases to trimming and J lost 1 base; unmatched junction nucleotides: 14. The germline gives CDR1 SQVTM, CDR2 ANQGSEA. The CDR3 nucleotides are TGCAGCGTTGCGTTGCTAGCGGGAGACAGGGCCGGCACAGATACGCAGTATTTT. Protein product: CSVALLAGDRAGTDTQYF.

V and J are TRBV27 and TRBJ2-3, with 9 bases lining up with TRBD1. The CDR3 consists of 13 residues. Trimming removed 9 bases from V and 2 bases from J; junction bases left unmatched: 3. Germline CDR1 and CDR2: MNHEY and SMNVEV (reference sequence). The DNA of the CDR3 is TGTGCCAGGCGGACAGGGGCCACAGATACGCAGTATTTT. Its protein is CARRTGATDTQYF.

The DNA for the CDR3 is TGTGCCAGCAGCCTCCGGGACAGAGTCACGGGAGGAGTGGCTTTCTTT. It is translated as CASSLRDRVTGGVAFF. The chain uses TRBV7-2 and TRBJ1-1; 7 nucleotides match TRBD1. This CDR3 is 16 amino acids long. Losses at the gene ends were 5 bases for V and 11 bases for J; bases not matched to a gene: 20. Germline-derived CDR1 and CDR2 are SGHTA and FQGNSA.

This chain joins TRBV5-1 and TRBJ2-5, with 10 bases identical to TRBD1. The CDR3 contains 14 residues. Germline CDR1 and CDR2: SGHRS and YFSETQ. The V gene end was trimmed by 6 bases and the J gene end by 4 bases; junction bases not matched to a gene: 6. The CDR3 loop reads CASTQTGGGETQYF. The CDR3 region has the DNA TGCGCCAGCACGCAGACAGGGGGCGGAGAGACCCAGTACTTC.